The 4 T cell receptor beta chains below were found in one sample sequenced in a study of T cell changes during pregnancy in multiple sclerosis. Produced via immunoSEQ multiplex PCR; TCRdb's table is partial and in-frame only. The sample lists 84,000 or so clones; roughly 93% were seen once. The sequencing used peripheral blood, collected in the third trimester of pregnancy. The receptor set was obtained from a female donor with multiple sclerosis, enrolled in a pregnancy study.

This chain connects TRBV5-1 to TRBJ2-7; TRBD2 matches 7 bases. The CDR3 loop spans 15 amino acids. Trimming removed 0 bases from V and 3 bases from J; junction bases left unmatched: 6. Germline values: CDR1 SGHRS, CDR2 YFSETQ. The CDR3 sequence: CASSLAFGGGYEQYF. CDR3 bases: TGCGCCAGCAGCTTGGCCTTCGGCGGGGGCTACGAGCAGTACTTC.

This chain connects TRBV7-8 to TRBJ2-3; 10 bases are shared with TRBD2. Germline CDR1 reads SGHVS; CDR2 reads FQNEAQ. V lost 5 bases and J lost 2; bases outside the gene matches: 7. This CDR3 region has 16 residues. CDR3 loop: CASSLRSGRSTDTQYF. The CDR3 region has the DNA TGTGCCAGCAGCCTTCGTAGCGGGAGGTCCACAGATACGCAGTATTTT.

This clone was seen more than once but under ten times. This rearrangement joins TRBV7-2 to TRBJ2-7; D perhaps matches TRBD2 (7 bases). Germline V gene lookup returns CDR1 SGHTA and CDR2 FQGNSA. Trimming took 6 bases from V and 0 from J, leaving 12 bases between them. The CDR3 length is 14 residues. In DNA form, the CDR3 reads TGTGCCAGCAGTAGGGGGGGCAGCTCCTACGAGCAGTACTTC. This translates into CASSRGGSSYEQYF.

This clone was recorded once. The chain recombines TRBV28 with TRBJ1-2, with TRBD1 matching over 7 bases. Trimming cost V 2 bases and J 5 bases; bases outside gene matches: 8. The CDR3 is 15 amino acids. Germline CDR1 reads MDHEN; CDR2 reads SYDVKM. The CDR3 DNA reads as TGTGCCAGCAGTTTAGGGGGACAGTTCCTTTATGGCTACACCTTC. Its protein product is CASSLGGQFLYGYTF.